This T cell receptor beta chain was sequenced in a study of blood T cells in healthy people across ages. A note on this clonotype: Its antigen is unknown.

Total RNA extracted from each sample amounted to at least 5.5 micrograms. Alongside a J-beta primer mix, a sample-barcoded 5' primer served in a second PCR lasting roughly 7 to 11 cycles. Every molecule of cDNA carried a tag from a template-switch adaptor with 12 random nucleotides. TCRdb reanalysed the 5' RACE reads using MiXCR and keeps one entry per CDR3 protein. This table has 800,000 to 950,000 distinct CDR3 sequences, just under 30% appearing once. General study results and limits: Significant beta diversity loss was already apparent by age 40, declining roughly linearly.

The CDR3 totals 16 residues. V lost 4 bases to trimming and J lost 6 bases; unmatched junction nucleotides: 8. CDR1 and CDR2 (germline): LGHNA, YNFKEQ. These data are also associated with another study on T cells of mothers and their children. As that study records: The entire RNA extract went into cDNA synthesis at roughly 1.5 ug per 15 ul.

Material for sequencing was blood. This TCR was recovered from a woman aged 40-49 years in good health. V is TRBV4-2 and J is TRBJ2-2; 10 bases are shared with TRBD2. CDR3 sequence: CASSLPSGGAAGELFF. In nucleotides, the CDR3 is TGTGCCAGCAGCCTACCAAGCGGGGGGGCGGCCGGGGAGCTGTTTTTT.